The 26 T cell receptor beta chains listed next were all sequenced from one sample in a study of T cells in women clearing cervical HPV infection. The data were produced by immunoSEQ multiplex PCR, yet TCRdb's version contains in-frame clones alone and is incomplete. This sample's table reports 30,000 to 45,000 clones. The sample taken for sequencing was blood buffy coat. The receptors originated from a woman between 18 and 75 years old with a cervical HPV16 infection that either progressed to CIN3+ or cleared (not recorded which).

To note about this clone: The sequence runs out 3 residues before the end of the CDR3; the remainder is reconstructed from the germline J gene. The rearrangement uses TRBV29-1 and TRBJ1-4, with D uncertain. The CDR3 consists of 13 residues. Trimming took 7 bases from V and 8 from J, leaving 17 bases between them. Germline V gives CDR1 SQVTM, CDR2 ANQGSEA. Incomplete CDR3 DNA: TGCAGCGCCCGGTCGGGCGCGGGGGAAAAA. Translating gives CSARSGAGEK. The whole CDR3 sequence reads CSARSGAGEKLFF.

As for this clone: The CDR3 goes on 3 residues after the read ends, and that part is filled in from the germline J gene. The rearrangement joins TRBV6-4 to TRBJ2-2; D ambiguous. Trimming cost V 5 bases and J 2 bases, with 9 bases left between them. This CDR3 has 14 amino acids. CDR1 and CDR2 from the germline V gene are MRHNA and SNTAGT. The CDR3 region is CASSFSVNTGELFF. CDR3 DNA, as far as it was read: TGTGCCAGCAGTTTCTCTGTTAACACCGGGGAG.

Comment on this clone: Coverage ceases 3 residues before the CDR3 finishes, and the germline J gene fills in the end. V gene TRBV9 combines with J gene TRBJ2-5, with TRBD2 matching over 11 bases. CDR1 and CDR2 from the germline V gene are SGDLS and YYNGEE. This CDR3 is 18 amino acids long. After removal of 4 bases from V and 4 bases from J, the junction contained 15 bases not matched to a gene. This CDR3 is CASSPRGGTSGYRETQYF. The sequenced CDR3 bases are TGTGCCAGCAGCCCCCGGGGAGGGACTAGCGGCTACCGAGAGACC.

As to this clone: The read is 3 residues too short to cover the CDR3 end, so that end is filled in from the germline J gene. This chain uses TRBV7-9 with TRBJ2-5; D gene ambiguous. V gave up 5 bases and J gave up 4 bases, with 14 bases separating them. Looked up from germline, CDR1 is SEHNR and CDR2 is FQNEAQ (reference sequence). The CDR3 is made up of 14 amino acids. CDR3 DNA (partial): TGTGCCAGCAGCCCACCCCTGGTAGTAGAGACC. Its translation is CASSPPLVVET. The CDR3, in full, reads CASSPPLVVETQYF. The variable domain in full, completed from reference TRBV7-9 and TRBJ2-5, reads DTGVSQNPRHKITKRGQNVTFRCDPISEHNRLYWYRQTLGQGPEFLTYFQNEAQLEKSRLLSDRFSAERPKGSFSTLEIQRTEQGDSAMYLCASSPPLVVETQYFGPGTRLLVL.

As regards this clone: Read data end 3 residues before the CDR3 end; the end is taken from the germline J gene. The chain is built from TRBV10-3 and TRBJ2-5; D uncertain. Germline CDR1 ENHRY, CDR2 SYGVKD. The CDR3 length is 13 residues. Deletions cut 4 bases from V and 2 bases from J, with 8 bases between. The CDR3 protein is CAISVPFQETQYF. CDR3 DNA, as far as it was read: TGTGCCATCAGTGTCCCCTTTCAAGAGACC.

CDR3 in amino acids: CASSLAGAKNIQYF. The CDR3 DNA, read in part, is TGTGCCAGCAGTTTAGCAGGGGCCAAAAACATT. The V gene is TRBV28, the J gene TRBJ2-4, with D perhaps TRBD1 (5 bases). The CDR3 end is not reached by the read, which stops 3 residues before it; the germline J gene fills it in. In germline, CDR1 is MDHEN, CDR2 SYDVKM. This CDR3 has 14 amino acids. Trimming removed 2 bases from V and 1 base from J, with 6 bases in between.

Details on this clone: The read stops 3 residues short of the end of the CDR3; the missing end is completed from the germline J gene. This chain uses TRBV19 with TRBJ2-1, with D tentatively TRBD2 (6 bases). This CDR3 contains 17 residues. Germline CDR1 is LNHDA and CDR2 is SQIVND (reference sequence). The V end was cut by 5 bases, the J end by 0 bases, with 17 bases between. CDR3 DNA, as far as it was read: TGTGCCAGTAGTCCCCGGGGTAGCGGCAGCTCCTACAATGAG. Translated, it gives CASSPRGSGSSYNE. In full, the CDR3 reads CASSPRGSGSSYNEQFF.

Turning to this clone: The read ends 3 residues early relative to the CDR3; the germline J gene fills the gap. The chain employs TRBV9 and TRBJ2-4, with TRBD1 matching 10 bases. Germline CDR1 is SGDLS and CDR2 is YYNGEE. This CDR3 spans 16 amino acids. The sequenced part of the CDR3 DNA is TGTGCCAGCAGCCACCGGGACAGGGGTCCGGGGGGAATT. This translates into CASSHRDRGPGGI. The whole CDR3 sequence reads CASSHRDRGPGGIQYF.

With regard to this clone: The read ends 3 residues early relative to the CDR3; the germline J gene fills the gap. The chain recombines TRBV20-1 with TRBJ2-1, with D possibly matching TRBD2 (5 bases). From germline, CDR1 is DFQATT and CDR2 SNEGSKA (reference sequence). This CDR3 is built from 14 residues. V lost 5 bases to trimming and J lost 3 bases, with 14 bases between them. The part of the CDR3 DNA that was read is TGCAGTGCTTCTACTAGATTCCGCTACAATGAG. Protein: CSASTRFRYNE. The full CDR3 reads CSASTRFRYNEQFF.

Notes on this clone: Sequencing ends 3 residues short of the CDR3 end; the germline J gene provides the rest. The chain links TRBV10-3 to TRBJ2-3; 8 positions agree with TRBD2. The CDR3 loop spans 16 amino acids. CDR1 and CDR2 from the germline V gene are ENHRY and SYGVKD. V lost 4 bases and J lost 4; bases outside the gene matches: 10. CDR3 in amino acids: CAISGGLTSDADTQYF. The sequenced CDR3 bases are TGTGCCATCAGTGGGGGACTGACTAGCGACGCAGATACG.

Points on this clone: Read data end 3 residues before the CDR3 end; the end is taken from the germline J gene. The V gene is TRBV20-1, the J gene TRBJ1-1; the D gene is possibly TRBD1 (5 bases). In germline, CDR1 is DFQATT, CDR2 SNEGSKA (reference sequence). The CDR3 runs to 14 residues. V dropped 0 bases and J dropped 2 bases, with 10 bases sitting between them. CDR3 DNA, as far as it was read: TGCAGTGCTAGAGACAGGGCGTATAACACTGAA. Translating it yields CSARDRAYNTE. The complete CDR3 reads CSARDRAYNTEAFF.

As to this clone: The read comes to an end 3 residues before the CDR3 does, leaving the germline J gene to fill in the end. The rearrangement uses TRBV2 and TRBJ1-2; D perhaps matches TRBD1 (6 bases). The CDR3 consists of 15 residues. Germline assignment: CDR1 SNHLY and CDR2 FYNNEI. CDR3 bases read: TGTGCCAGCAGTGAAGGGCGGGGGGGCAGCTACGGG. It encodes CASSEGRGGSYG. In full, the CDR3 is CASSEGRGGSYGYTF.

Points on this clone: Germline and junction disagree at one end, which may indicate a read error. The missing CDR3 end, 3 residues past where the read stops, is filled in from the germline J gene. This chain uses TRBV4-2 with TRBJ2-3, with 9 bases that match TRBD1. The CDR3 spans 18 residues. Germline V gives CDR1 LGHNA, CDR2 YNFKEQ. The CDR3 sequence: CASSQDPPYRGRADTQYF. CDR3 bases read: TGCGCCAGCAGCCAAGATCCCCCCTACAGGGGGCGCGCAGATACG.

With regard to this clone: The read ends 3 residues shy of where the CDR3 ends; the end is completed using the germline J gene. The chain couples TRBV30 to TRBJ2-1; D ambiguous. Germline V gene lookup returns CDR1 GTSNPN and CDR2 SVGIG (reference sequence). This CDR3 has 12 residues. V lost 4 bases and J 4 bases, leaving 8 bases between the germline ends. The CDR3 bases that were read are TGTGCCTGGACCCTTCAGTACAATGAG. Residues: CAWTLQYNE. From start to end, the CDR3 is CAWTLQYNEQFF. The full variable domain, its missing parts supplied by reference TRBV30 and TRBJ2-1, is SQTIHQWPATLVQPVGSPLSLECTVEGTSNPNLYWYRQAAGRGLQLLFYSVGIGQISSEVPQNLSASRPQDRQFILSSKKLLLSDSGFYLCAWTLQYNEQFFGPGTRLTVL.

Remarks on this clone: The read terminates 3 residues ahead of where the CDR3 ends, so the germline J gene completes it. The V and J genes are TRBV7-2 and TRBJ2-7, with a tentative D call TRBD2 (6 bases). Between the trimmed V and J ends, which lost 4 bases and 3 bases, there was a span of 10 bases. Germline values: CDR1 SGHTA, CDR2 FQGNSA. The CDR3 runs 13 residues. This CDR3 reads CASSSRRGYEQYF. Incomplete CDR3 DNA: TGTGCCAGCAGCTCCAGGAGGGGCTACGAG.

Notes on this clone: The read comes to an end 3 residues before the CDR3 does, leaving the germline J gene to fill in the end. J is TRBJ2-1 and V is TRBV7-2; tentative D call: TRBD2 (6 bases). With 2 bases removed from V and 8 bases from J, the gap between germline ends came to 13 bases. Germline CDR1 and CDR2: SGHTA and FQGNSA. This CDR3 has 14 residues. CDR3 residues: CASSLLAGRDEQFF. The sequenced CDR3 bases are TGTGCCAGCAGCTTACTCGCGGGAAGGGATGAG.

For this clone: Read sequence stops 3 residues before the CDR3 end, and the germline J gene provides the missing end. The gene calls are TRBV12-3 or TRBV12-4 and TRBJ2-7, with D possibly being TRBD2 (5 bases). The CDR3 covers 13 residues. The V end lost 3 bases, the J end lost 6 bases, and 12 bases lay between the germline ends. Incomplete CDR3 DNA: TGTGCCAGCAGTTTGGACTCCTTTCTCGAG. Translated, it gives CASSLDSFLE. The complete CDR3 sequence is CASSLDSFLEQYF.

Details on this clone: The sequenced fragment ends 3 residues before the CDR3 boundary, so the rest is inferred from the germline J gene. The gene calls are TRBV6-2 or TRBV6-3 and TRBJ1-6; 7 bases are shared with TRBD1. This CDR3 is 16 amino acids long. The V gene's germline CDR1 is MNHEY and CDR2 SVGEGT. V shed 6 bases and J 6 bases; nucleotides not matched to a gene: 11. CDR3: CASSGNRQGGNSPLHF. The DNA read from the CDR3 is TGTGCCAGCAGCGGAAATCGACAGGGTGGTAATTCACCC.

With regard to this clone: The CDR3 end lies 3 residues beyond the end of the read and is filled in from the germline J gene. The V and J genes are TRBV19 and TRBJ1-2, with TRBD1 identical over 7 bases. Trimming took 6 bases from V and 7 from J; bases not matched to a gene: 5. The germline gives CDR1 LNHDA, CDR2 SQIVND (reference sequence). The CDR3 extends over 12 amino acids. The sequenced part of the CDR3 DNA is TGTGCCAGTAGGGTGACAGGGTCTGGC. Protein sequence: CASRVTGSG. The whole CDR3 region reads CASRVTGSGYTF.

Concerning this clone: Coverage ceases 3 residues before the CDR3 finishes, and the germline J gene fills in the end. The rearrangement links TRBV4-1 to TRBJ1-4; 8 bases match TRBD1. The CDR3 extends over 16 amino acids. The ends lost 2 bases at V and 5 bases at J; junction bases unmatched: 7. The germline V gene encodes CDR1 MGHRA and CDR2 YSYEKL. CDR3 DNA (partial): TGCGCCAGCAGCCAAACATGGGACAGGACGAATGAAAAA. Its protein product is CASSQTWDRTNEK. The full-length CDR3 reads as CASSQTWDRTNEKLFF.

In the case of this clone: The read terminates 3 residues before the CDR3 end, so the remaining end is supplied by the germline J gene. The V and J genes are TRBV2 and TRBJ2-2; no firm D call. The length of the CDR3 is 15 residues. Trimming shortened V by 7 bases and J by 0 bases, and 12 bases separated the two germline ends. Looked up from germline, CDR1 is SNHLY and CDR2 is FYNNEI. The CDR3 reads CASMQKVTNTGELFF. CDR3 bases read: TGTGCCAGCATGCAAAAGGTTACGAACACCGGGGAG.

Partial CDR3 DNA: TGCAGTGCTAGAGATCCACGGGGCTACGAG. Amino acid sequence: CSARDPRGYE. The entire CDR3 sequence reads CSARDPRGYEQYF. The chain has TRBV20-1 and TRBJ2-7, with D perhaps TRBD2 (5 bases). The read halts 3 residues ahead of the CDR3 end, with the missing end drawn from the germline J gene. This CDR3 comprises 13 residues. Germline values: CDR1 DFQATT, CDR2 SNEGSKA (reference sequence). Between the trimmed V and J ends, which lost 0 bases and 3 bases, there was a span of 9 bases.

As concerns this clone: The read ends 3 residues before the CDR3 terminus; that terminus is restored from the germline J gene. The V and J genes are TRBV20-1 and TRBJ2-7; 7 bases map to TRBD2. Germline V lookup: CDR1 DFQATT, CDR2 SNEGSKA (reference sequence). V was pared by 7 bases and J by 1 base, with 7 bases of the junction left unmatched. The CDR3 has 13 amino acids. The covered CDR3 bases are TGCAGTGTTCTAGCGGACGATTCCTACGAG. It encodes CSVLADDSYE. In full, the CDR3 is CSVLADDSYEQYF.

In regard to this clone: The read ends 3 residues shy of where the CDR3 ends; the end is completed using the germline J gene. The gene calls are TRBV2 and TRBJ1-1; 10 bases map to TRBD1. This CDR3 is 13 amino acids long. CDR1 and CDR2 (germline): SNHLY, FYNNEI. The junction had 5 bases not matched to a gene; V was cut back by 8 bases and J by 5 bases. Incomplete CDR3 DNA: TGTGCCAGCGGCGGACAGGGGGTGACTGAA. Its translation is CASGGQGVTE. The complete CDR3 sequence is CASGGQGVTEAFF.

As to this clone: The read halts 3 residues ahead of the CDR3 end, with the missing end drawn from the germline J gene. This chain uses TRBV20-1 with TRBJ2-7; 15 bases match TRBD2. The CDR3 has 19 residues. V lost 6 bases and J lost 0; bases outside the gene matches: 15. CDR1 and CDR2 from the germline V gene are DFQATT and SNEGSKA (reference sequence). The part of the CDR3 DNA that was read is TGCAGTGCCCTACATTGGGGGACTAGCGGGGGGAAAAGCTCCTACGAG. Its protein product is CSALHWGTSGGKSSYE. The CDR3, in full, reads CSALHWGTSGGKSSYEQYF.

To note about this clone: The CDR3 is cut off 3 residues early in the read; its end comes from the germline J gene. The chain links TRBV7-9 to TRBJ2-1; TRBD2 matches 7 bases. Per germline, CDR1 SEHNR and CDR2 FQNEAQ (reference sequence). Unmatched junction bases numbered 6, after V lost 2 bases and J lost 5 bases. The CDR3 extends over 15 amino acids. CDR3 sequence: CASSLISGLHNEQFF. The sequenced CDR3 bases are TGTGCCAGCAGCTTAATTAGCGGGCTCCACAATGAG.